This TCR beta chain was retrieved from a study of T cell changes during pregnancy in multiple sclerosis. Produced via immunoSEQ multiplex PCR; TCRdb's table is partial and in-frame only. The sample lists around 30,000 clones; around nine tenths were seen once. V lost 4 bases, J lost 2 bases, and 17 bases lay in between. The CDR3 is 16 residues long. Germline loops: CDR1 SEHNR, CDR2 FQNEAQ (reference sequence). Sequences were derived from CD8+ T cells from peripheral blood mononuclear cells, sampled before pregnancy. This clonotype originated in a female donor with multiple sclerosis, enrolled in a pregnancy study. J is TRBJ1-2 and V is TRBV7-9; the D gene is possibly TRBD1 (6 bases). The CDR3 sequence is CASSYRFLRGNYGYTF. CDR3 coding DNA: TGTGCCAGCAGCTACAGGTTCCTCAGGGGAAACTATGGCTACACCTTC.